The 19 T cell receptor beta chains below all came from one sample that was sequenced in a study of T cells in tumors after PD-1 blockade. Clones were sequenced by immunoSEQ multiplex PCR, and TCRdb holds only the in-frame ones, with some missing. The data contain approximately 47,000 clones, more than 65% of them singletons. This specimen was PBMCs, taken before anti-PD-1 treatment. The receptors originated from a human donor with basal cell carcinoma.

The V call is TRBV15, the J call TRBJ1-4; perhaps TRBD1 as D (6 bases). The length of the CDR3 is 15 residues. Trimming cost V 0 bases and J 8 bases, with 13 bases left between them. In germline, CDR1 is LNHNV, CDR2 YYDKDF (reference sequence). The CDR3 region has the DNA TGTGCCACCAGCAGAGATTGGGGGGCTGGGGAAAAACTGTTTTTT. It translates to CATSRDWGAGEKLFF.

This chain connects TRBV7-9 to TRBJ1-5; D is unresolved. Per germline, CDR1 SEHNR and CDR2 FQNEAQ (reference sequence). V was clipped by 5 bases and J by 1 base, with 9 bases between them. The CDR3 runs 14 residues. This CDR3 reads CASSTTQSNQPQHF. The CDR3 bases are TGTGCCAGCAGCACTACGCAAAGCAATCAGCCCCAGCATTTT.

The chain is built from TRBV27 and TRBJ2-7, with a possible D match to TRBD1 (6 bases). In germline, CDR1 is MNHEY, CDR2 SMNVEV (reference sequence). The CDR3 is made up of 12 amino acids. V was trimmed by 5 bases and J by 6 bases, leaving 11 bases between them. The CDR3 spells CASSHTGFEQYF. The CDR3 nucleotides read TGTGCCAGCAGTCATACAGGGTTCGAGCAGTACTTC.

The rearrangement joins TRBV27 to TRBJ2-1, with 13 nucleotides matching TRBD2. This CDR3 is built from 16 residues. Trimming removed 6 bases from V and 6 bases from J; junction bases left unmatched: 8. Germline CDR1 is MNHEY and CDR2 is SMNVEV (reference sequence). The CDR3 protein is CASRPTTSGGFNEQFF. The CDR3 DNA reads TGTGCCAGCAGGCCTACGACTAGCGGGGGGTTCAATGAGCAGTTCTTC.

This chain uses TRBV7-9 with TRBJ2-1, with 16 bases lining up with TRBD2. The V and J ends lost 7 bases and 2 bases, in that order; junction bases with no gene match: 11. Germline-derived CDR1 and CDR2 are SEHNR and FQNEAQ (reference sequence). This CDR3 comprises 19 residues. CDR3 sequence (DNA): TGTGCCAGCAACGATTTCAAGGGACTAGCGGGGGGGACCTACAATGAGCAGTTCTTC. Protein: CASNDFKGLAGGTYNEQFF. Looking up the rest from reference TRBV7-9 and TRBJ2-1 gives the full variable domain: DTGVSQNPRHKITKRGQNVTFRCDPISEHNRLYWYRQTLGQGPEFLTYFQNEAQLEKSRLLSDRFSAERPKGSFSTLEIQRTEQGDSAMYLCASNDFKGLAGGTYNEQFFGPGTRLTVL.

CDR3: CASSFWTDDNEQFF. CDR3 DNA sequence: TGTGCCAGCAGCTTCTGGACGGATGACAATGAGCAGTTCTTC. The chain joins TRBV7-9 to TRBJ2-1; D is unclear. The CDR3 sequence is 14 residues long. The germline V gene encodes CDR1 SEHNR and CDR2 FQNEAQ (reference sequence). Trimming took 3 bases from V and 5 from J, leaving 11 bases between them.

This clone was counted between two and nine times. The rearrangement uses TRBV10-3 and TRBJ1-6; no firm D call. The V gene's germline CDR1 is ENHRY and CDR2 SYGVKD. Trimming stripped 9 bases from V and 9 bases from J, with 3 bases between. The CDR3 runs 9 residues. In DNA form, the CDR3 reads TGTGCCATATTTTCACCCCTCCACTTT. It codes for CAIFSPLHF.

This clone was seen more than once but under ten times. The chain uses TRBV11-1 and TRBJ2-1; 8 bases agree with TRBD1. The CDR3 is made up of 16 amino acids. CDR1 SGHAT and CDR2 FQDESV come from the germline V gene (reference sequence). V shed 5 bases and J 5 bases; nucleotides not matched to a gene: 11. The CDR3 reads CASSRWTGQGDNEQFF. CDR3 bases: TGTGCCAGCAGCCGATGGACCGGACAGGGTGACAATGAGCAGTTCTTC.

The chain carries TRBV5-5 and TRBJ1-1, with D possibly matching TRBD1 (5 bases). The CDR3 is 14 amino acids. Trimming shortened V by 2 bases and J by 1 base, and 9 bases separated the two germline ends. CDR1 and CDR2 (germline): SGHKS, YYEKEE (reference sequence). The CDR3 reads CASSFGGRNTEAFF. In nucleotides, the CDR3 is TGTGCCAGCAGCTTCGGGGGGAGGAACACTGAAGCTTTCTTT.

The J gene is TRBJ1-1, the V gene TRBV2; 8 bases align to TRBD1. CDR3 length equals 14 residues. V trimming: 5 bases; J trimming: 1 base; junction bases outside the gene matches: 3. Germline V CDR1 and CDR2: SNHLY, FYNNEI. CDR3 nucleotides: TGTGCCAGCAGTAGACAGGGGCAGAACACTGAAGCTTTCTTT. Protein product: CASSRQGQNTEAFF.

The gene calls are TRBV2 and TRBJ1-2; D is possibly TRBD1 (6 bases). The V end was cut by 6 bases, the J end by 6 bases, with 14 bases between. Germline assignment: CDR1 SNHLY and CDR2 FYNNEI. The CDR3 runs to 13 residues. Here the CDR3 DNA reads TGTGCCAGCAGACCGGCCAGGGGACATGGCTACACCTTC. Encoded protein: CASRPARGHGYTF.

The rearrangement uses TRBV21-1 and TRBJ2-1; the listed D gene, TRBD1, was not tested against the DNA. TRBV21-1 is a documented pseudogene. The CDR3 sequence is 22 residues long. CDR3 sequence: CASSKGLRGTVTGGSSYNEQFF. DNA for the CDR3: TGTGCCAGCAGCAAAGGCCTAAGGGGGACAGTCACAGGTGGGAGCTCCTACAATGAGCAGTTCTTC.

The V call is TRBV5-8, the J call TRBJ2-1, with 10 bases aligning to TRBD1. V lost 4 bases and J lost 8; bases outside the gene matches: 9. Per the germline V gene, CDR1 is SGHTS and CDR2 is YDEGEE. The CDR3 loop spans 15 amino acids. This CDR3 reads CASSTPGQGWYEQFF. CDR3 sequence (DNA): TGTGCCAGCAGCACGCCGGGACAGGGGTGGTATGAGCAGTTCTTC.

Only one count was recorded for this clone. The chain uses TRBV11-3 and TRBJ1-1; 10 nucleotides line up with TRBD1. Germline V lookup: CDR1 SGHNT, CDR2 YENEEA. The CDR3 runs 13 residues. Trimming removed 3 bases from V and 7 bases from J; junction bases left unmatched: 2. For the CDR3, the DNA is TGTGCCAGCAGCTTGGGACAGGGGAGTGAAGCTTTCTTT. Protein product: CASSLGQGSEAFF.

The V and J genes are TRBV14 and TRBJ1-4, with D possibly matching TRBD1 (5 bases). The germline V gene encodes CDR1 SGHDN and CDR2 FVKESK. V lost 7 bases and J lost 5, with 11 bases in between. This CDR3 region has 13 residues. CDR3 sequence (DNA): TGTGCCAGCAAGGGCAGGGTCAATGAAAAACTGTTTTTT. Protein sequence: CASKGRVNEKLFF. The whole variable domain, remainder taken from reference TRBV14 and TRBJ1-4, is EAGVTQFPSHSVIEKGQTVTLRCDPISGHDNLYWYRRVMGKEIKFLLHFVKESKQDESGMPNNRFLAERTGGTYSTLKVQPAELEDSGVYFCASKGRVNEKLFFGSGTQLSVL.

The chain joins TRBV6-5 to TRBJ2-2; D tentatively fits TRBD1 or TRBD2 (6 bases each). CDR1 is MNHEY and CDR2 is SVGAGI in the germline V gene. This CDR3 comprises 12 residues. Trimming shortened V by 10 bases and J by 4 bases, and 10 bases separated the two germline ends. The CDR3 coding sequence is TGTGCCATAGGGGGGACCACCGGGGAGCTGTTTTTT. Translated: CAIGGTTGELFF.

The rearrangement links TRBV7-2 to TRBJ2-7, with 8 bases aligning to TRBD2. The trim removed 1 base at V and 4 bases at J, leaving 3 bases unmatched. The CDR3 totals 14 residues. Germline V gene data show CDR1 as SGHTA and CDR2 as FQGNSA. The CDR3 loop reads CASSLERGKYEQYF. The CDR3 DNA follows: TGTGCCAGCAGCTTAGAGCGGGGGAAGTACGAGCAGTACTTC.

J is TRBJ2-2 and V is TRBV24-1; 10 nucleotides match TRBD2. Germline V gene data show CDR1 as KGHDR and CDR2 as SFDVKD. Trimming at V came to 9 bases and at J to 4 bases, leaving 4 bases not matched to a gene. There are 14 residues in the CDR3. The CDR3 protein is CATRSGGATGELFF. As DNA, the CDR3 is TGTGCCACCCGAAGCGGGGGGGCCACCGGGGAGCTGTTTTTT.

The rearrangement links TRBV5-1 to TRBJ2-1; 8 bases match TRBD2. The CDR3 runs to 14 residues. V was clipped by 0 bases and J by 7 bases; unmatched bases: 3. The germline gives CDR1 SGHRS, CDR2 YFSETQ. The CDR3 reads CASSLETSANEQFF. CDR3 nucleotide sequence: TGCGCCAGCAGCTTGGAGACTAGCGCGAATGAGCAGTTCTTC.